The rows below give T cell receptor beta chains drawn from one sample of a study of siplizumab effects on memory and regulatory T cells. Sequencing was performed with immunoSEQ multiplex PCR; in TCRdb, only in-frame clones are kept and a portion is missing. The data show under 100,000 clones, over 80% seen once. The sequenced sample was Tregs sorted from blood. The origin of the receptors is a human donor in good health. Each CDR3 is given with its conserved first and last residue. The order of the fields is CDR3 length, clone size, J gene, D gene, V gene, CDR3 DNA, CDR3 protein. A D gene is named only where the DNA matches it firmly. Some rows have no size entry. The others give once, few or many, or a class for an expanded clone.

13	once	TRBJ1-1	.	TRBV7-9	TGTGCCAGCAGCCCTTTCTTGAACACTGAAGCTTTCTTT	CASSPFLNTEAFF
16	.	TRBJ1-2	TRBD1	TRBV5-5	TGTGCCAGCAGCTTCTACCCTGGGACAGGCGATTATGGCTACACCTTC	CASSFYPGTGDYGYTF
13	few	TRBJ2-5	TRBD1	TRBV10-2	TGCGCCAGCTCTACAGGGGCAGGGGAGACCCAGTACTTC	CASSTGAGETQYF
15	.	TRBJ1-6	TRBD1	TRBV5-6	TGTGCCAGCAGCCTGGTTGGGACAGGTAATTCACCCCTCCACTTT	CASSLVGTGNSPLHF
16	.	TRBJ2-3	TRBD2	TRBV5-1	TGCGCCAGCAGCCTTCGACTAGCGGGGGGCACAGATACGCAGTATTTT	CASSLRLAGGTDTQYF
15	.	TRBJ2-2	.	TRBV7-3	TGTGCCAGCAGCTTATCCGCTCGGGGGACCGGGGAGCTGTTTTTT	CASSLSARGTGELFF
19	.	TRBJ2-4	.	TRBV13	TGTGCCAGCAGCTTAGGCAAACAGTTGCCAGAGCTAGCCAAAAACATTCAGTACTTC	CASSLGKQLPELAKNIQYF
14	.	TRBJ2-5	.	TRBV7-7	TGTGCCAGCAGCTTAGCCGGGCCTCAAGAGACCCAGTACTTC	CASSLAGPQETQYF
14	few	TRBJ2-7	.	TRBV29-1	TGCAGCGTTGAGCTGGTGGGGGGCGTCTACGAGCAGTACTTC	CSVELVGGVYEQYF
13	.	TRBJ1-2	.	TRBV5-6	TGTGCCAGCAGCCTTCTTGACGGCTCCGGCTACACCTTC	CASSLLDGSGYTF
11	.	TRBJ2-5	.	TRBV23-1	TGCGCCAGCAGCCCCTCAGAGACCCAGTACTTC	CASSPSETQYF
13	.	TRBJ2-7	.	TRBV21-1	TGTGCCAGCAGCGCAACAGGGTCCTACGAGCAGTACTTC	CASSATGSYEQYF
12	few	TRBJ2-5	.	TRBV18	TGTGCCAGCTCACCTACAGGGGAGACCCAGTACTTC	CASSPTGETQYF
16	.	TRBJ1-6	.	TRBV4-2	TGTGCCAGCAGCCAAGAGGGCCAGTGGAAAGTTTCACCCCTCCACTTT	CASSQEGQWKVSPLHF
15	.	TRBJ1-1	.	TRBV15	TGTGCCACCAGCAGAGAGCAGGCCATGAACACTGAAGCTTTCTTT	CATSREQAMNTEAFF
15	.	TRBJ1-3	.	TRBV2	TGTGCCAGCAGCGCAGATTATCGCTCTGGAAACACCATATATTTT	CASSADYRSGNTIYF
16	once	TRBJ1-1	TRBD1	TRBV19	TGTGCCAGTCGGCCGGGGACAGGGGGGTTGAACACTGAAGCTTTCTTT	CASRPGTGGLNTEAFF
14	.	TRBJ1-6	TRBD1	TRBV5-1	TGCGCCAGCAGTAAGGGGGCCTTGGGGTTGCCCCTCCACTTT	CASSKGALGLPLHF
14	once	TRBJ1-4	.	TRBV6-5	TGTGCCAGCAGTCCGGCCCGATTTAATGAAAAACTGTTTTTT	CASSPARFNEKLFF
15	.	TRBJ1-3	.	TRBV7-9	TGTGCCAGCAGCTTAGGGACGGACTCTGGAAACACCATATATTTT	CASSLGTDSGNTIYF
15	.	TRBJ1-2	.	TRBV6-6	TGTGCCAGCAGTTCCTTCCCGGGAGCTTCCTGGCCCCCCACCTTC	CASSSFPGASWPPTF
13	.	TRBJ1-2	.	TRBV5-1	TGCGCCAGCAGCGTTACAGCTAACTATGGCTACACCTTC	CASSVTANYGYTF
14	.	TRBJ2-1	TRBD2	TRBV10-3	TGTGCCATTCGCACCGGGGGGGCGTACAATGAGCAGTTCTTC	CAIRTGGAYNEQFF
15	.	TRBJ2-1	.	TRBV6-1	TGTGCCAGCAGTGCACAGGGGGGGGCCTACAATGAGCAGTTCTTC	CASSAQGGAYNEQFF
19	.	TRBJ1-6	TRBD1	TRBV12-5	TGTGCTAGTGGTTTGTCTTTTCAACTCCAGACAGGGGGGTTCTCACCCCTCCACTTT	CASGLSFQLQTGGFSPLHF
14	.	TRBJ2-5	.	TRBV21-1	TGTGCCAGCAGCAAAGCAAGGAGTAAAGAGACCCAGTACTTC	CASSKARSKETQYF
14	once	TRBJ2-5	TRBD1	TRBV19	TGTGCCAGTAGTAAGCGACAGGGTGTAGAGACCCAGTACTTC	CASSKRQGVETQYF
13	.	TRBJ1-2	.	TRBV19	TGTGCCAGTAGTCGGGGCAGGGAGCGAGACTACACCTTC	CASSRGRERDYTF
14	.	TRBJ1-5	.	TRBV6-5	TGTGCCAGCAGTCCTCAGGGAAGGGATCAGCCCCAGCATTTT	CASSPQGRDQPQHF
14	.	TRBJ1-4	TRBD1	TRBV6-1	TGTGCCAGCAGGCCTACAGGGGGTTATGAAAAACTGTTTTTT	CASRPTGGYEKLFF
17	.	TRBJ2-2	TRBD2	TRBV5-1	TGCGCCAGCAGCTTAAGAACTAGCGGGGGAAACACCGGGGAGCTGTTTTTT	CASSLRTSGGNTGELFF
18	once	TRBJ2-1	TRBD2	TRBV7-3	TGTGCCAGCAGCCCCGCCCCTGCTAGCGGGGGAGTCTACAATGAGCAGTTCTTC	CASSPAPASGGVYNEQFF
14	.	TRBJ1-5	TRBD1	TRBV11-1	TGTGCCAGTCTAATACAGGGGGCCGGCCAGCCCCAGCATTTT	CASLIQGAGQPQHF
15	.	TRBJ1-3	.	TRBV6-1	TGTGCCAGCAGTGAATCTACATATTCTGTTACCACCATATATTTT	CASSESTYSVTTIYF
14	once	TRBJ1-1	.	TRBV6-6	TGTGCCAGCAGTTCCCCTCTCCCGGACACTGAAGCTTTCTTT	CASSSPLPDTEAFF
18	.	TRBJ2-1	.	TRBV7-6	TGTGCCAGCAGCTTAGCAAGGTCTATTGACACTATATACAATGAGCAGTTCTTC	CASSLARSIDTIYNEQFF
13	.	TRBJ1-2	TRBD1	TRBV7-9	TGTGCCAGCAGTATGACAGGGGCGGGAGGCTACACCTTC	CASSMTGAGGYTF
14	few	TRBJ1-1	.	TRBV5-1	TGCGCCAGCAGCTTGGGACAGGCCTACACTGAAGCTTTCTTT	CASSLGQAYTEAFF
12	few	TRBJ1-1	.	TRBV2	TGTGCCAGCACCGGGGGAGGTACTGAAGCTTTCTTT	CASTGGGTEAFF
16	.	TRBJ2-3	TRBD2	TRBV6-4	TGTGCCAGCAGTGAATCAGTGTCAAGCGGGGGAGATACGCAGTATTTT	CASSESVSSGGDTQYF
14	.	TRBJ1-3	TRBD1	TRBV6-5	TGTGCCAGCAGTTGGGACAGAGCTGGAAACACCATATATTTT	CASSWDRAGNTIYF
12	.	TRBJ2-7	.	TRBV10-3	TGTGCCATCAGTGAGTCGGGGCACGAGCAGTACTTC	CAISESGHEQYF
13	.	TRBJ2-5	.	TRBV21-1	TGTGCCAGCAGCAAGAGTGCTGAAGAGACCCAGTACTTC	CASSKSAEETQYF
14	.	TRBJ2-2	TRBD1	TRBV7-2	TGTGCCAGCCGAGGGACAGGGTTTACCGGGGAGCTGTTTTTT	CASRGTGFTGELFF
13	.	TRBJ2-1	.	TRBV7-8	TGTGCCAGCAGCCTTCTAAACCTTGATGAGCAGTTCTTC	CASSLLNLDEQFF
12	.	TRBJ1-1	.	TRBV2	TGTGCCAGCAGTGATGATAGGAGGGAAGCTTTCTTT	CASSDDRREAFF
14	.	TRBJ1-1	.	TRBV11-1	TGTGCCAGCAGCTTAGTGACGGGGAACACTGAAGCTTTCTTT	CASSLVTGNTEAFF
16	.	TRBJ2-7	TRBD2	TRBV6-1	TGTGCCAGCAGTGAAGCATTATCGGGGGGGAGTAACGAGCAGTACTTC	CASSEALSGGSNEQYF
13	.	TRBJ2-3	.	TRBV5-6	TGTGCCAGCAGCTTGGTAGGCACAGATACGCAGTATTTT	CASSLVGTDTQYF
14	.	TRBJ2-2	.	TRBV5-1	TGCGCCAGCAGCCCACAGGGGAACACCGGGGAGCTGTTTTTT	CASSPQGNTGELFF
14	.	TRBJ2-1	TRBD1	TRBV27	TGTGCCAGCAGTTTATGGCAGGGGGCAAATGAGCAGTTCTTC	CASSLWQGANEQFF